A selection of T cell receptor beta chains follows, all from one sample in a study of molecular identifiers for immune sequencing clone quantification. TCRdb used MiXCR to reprocess the PCR reads, holding one entry per CDR3 protein. This table holds more than 300,000 distinct CDR3 sequences, over 20% found once. The sequencing input was naive CD8+ T cells from blood, with Jurkat cell RNA spiked in. The receptors were gathered from a human donor in good health. Some libraries in this study had Jurkat cell RNA spiked in. The CDR3 runs from the conserved cysteine through the conserved F or W. The D gene is left open where the match is weak. Size is omitted from some rows. Given values are once, few, many or a class for expanded clones.

CASSLVRFVSQETQYF TGTGCCAGCAGCTTGGTCCGGTTCGTCAGCCAAGAGACCCAGTACTTC TRBV5-6 many - TRBJ2-5
CASSSPWTENNEQFF TGTGCCAGCAGCTCCCCATGGACTGAAAACAATGAGCAGTTCTTC TRBV11-2 few - TRBJ2-1
CASSLMSTEAFF TGTGCCAGCAGCCTTATGAGTACTGAAGCTTTCTTT TRBV7-9 many - TRBJ1-1
CASSFLVVGISTDTQYF TGTGCCAGCAGCTTTTTAGTGGTGGGAATTAGCACAGATACGCAGTATTTT TRBV7-2 many - TRBJ2-3
CASSVARDSEVEQYF TGTGCCAGCAGCGTAGCCCGGGACAGTGAGGTCGAGCAGTACTTC TRBV9 - TRBD1 TRBJ2-7
CAWIETGTGYEQYF TGTGCCTGGATCGAGACCGGGACAGGCTACGAGCAGTACTTC TRBV30 - TRBD1 TRBJ2-7
CASSLSRTGTNTEAFF TGTGCCAGCAGTTTATCGCGAACAGGAACTAACACTGAAGCTTTCTTT TRBV27 - - TRBJ1-1
CALSRGAEEKLFF TGTGCATTGAGCAGGGGCGCGGAGGAAAAACTGTTTTTT TRBV30 - - TRBJ1-4
CASSVFSGTEDGQYF TGTGCCAGCAGTGTCTTTTCCGGGACCGAGGACGGGCAGTACTTC TRBV6-1 - - TRBJ2-7
CASSVGGGDSQPQHF TGTGCCAGCAGCGTAGGCGGGGGCGATAGTCAGCCCCAGCATTTT TRBV9 many - TRBJ1-5
CARRGTSGTTDTQYF TGTGCCAGAAGAGGGACTAGCGGAACCACAGATACGCAGTATTTT TRBV2 few TRBD2 TRBJ2-3
CATSDKLGGNEQFF TGTGCCACCAGTGATAAGCTAGGGGGCAATGAGCAGTTCTTC TRBV24-1 many - TRBJ2-1
CASSQLLTLAGNTDEQFF TGTGCCAGCAGCCAGCTCCTCACCCTAGCGGGCAATACGGATGAGCAGTTCTTC TRBV3-1 - TRBD2 TRBJ2-1
CASSLVGHYGRDEQFF TGTGCCAGCAGCTTAGTGGGCCACTACGGCCGCGATGAGCAGTTCTTC TRBV7-2 many - TRBJ2-1
CASSLGHPSYGYTF TGTGCCAGCAGTTTGGGACATCCTAGCTATGGCTACACCTTC TRBV27 - - TRBJ1-2
CSVEDSSGEQYF TGCAGCGTTGAGGACTCGTCCGGGGAGCAGTACTTC TRBV29-1 many - TRBJ2-7
CASSFSSGGIYEQYF TGTGCCAGCAGCTTCAGCAGCGGGGGCATCTACGAGCAGTACTTC TRBV7-6 many TRBD2 TRBJ2-7
CASSVGTSATDAQYF TGTGCCAGCAGCGTCGGGACTAGCGCCACAGATGCGCAGTATTTT TRBV9 - TRBD2 TRBJ2-3
CASSSPGSGGIYGYTF TGTGCCAGCAGCTCCCCGGGCTCAGGAGGAATCTATGGCTACACCTTC TRBV7-9 many - TRBJ1-2
CASTANYGYTF TGTGCCAGCACGGCCAACTATGGCTACACCTTC TRBV28 many - TRBJ1-2
CSAIGLKVQWENTEAFF TGCAGTGCTATAGGGTTGAAGGTCCAATGGGAGAACACTGAAGCTTTCTTT TRBV20-1 many - TRBJ1-1
CASSPRGPYSNQPQRF TGTGCCAGCAGCCCTCGAGGACCTTATAGCAATCAGCCCCAGCGTTTT TRBV5-3 - - TRBJ1-5
CASSPLPGSTEAFF TGTGCCAGCAGTCCCCTTCCGGGGAGCACTGAAGCTTTCTTT TRBV6-2/TRBV6-3 many - TRBJ1-1
CSAPGLLSSYEQYF TGCAGTGCTCCGGGACTGTTGAGCTCCTACGAGCAGTACTTC TRBV20-1 few - TRBJ2-7
CASSWQSGGNYEQFF TGTGCCAGCAGCTGGCAAAGCGGGGGCAACTATGAGCAGTTCTTC TRBV7-6 - TRBD2 TRBJ2-1
CASSFMWANTEAFF TGTGCCAGCAGCTTTATGTGGGCGAACACTGAAGCTTTCTTT TRBV5-6 many - TRBJ1-1
CASRRLAAYEQYF TGTGCCAGTCGCCGACTAGCGGCCTACGAGCAGTACTTC TRBV2 many TRBD2 TRBJ2-7
CASSLHRGTEAFF TGCGCCAGCAGCCTTCACAGGGGCACTGAAGCTTTCTTT TRBV4-3 many TRBD1 TRBJ1-1
CASSFQGGVHQPQHF TGTGCCAGCAGTTTCCAGGGAGGGGTCCATCAGCCCCAGCATTTT TRBV28 - - TRBJ1-5
CASSGGVYGYTF TGTGCCAGCTCCGGGGGGGTGTATGGCTACACCTTC TRBV27 - - TRBJ1-2
CASSQITVAYNSPPHF TGTGCCAGCAGTCAAATAACCGTTGCTTATAATTCACCCCCCCACTTT TRBV2 - - TRBJ1-6
CSAGKGLAGGPERRDTQYF TGCAGTGCCGGCAAGGGACTAGCGGGGGGGCCGGAGCGTCGAGATACGCAGTATTTT TRBV20-1 - TRBD2 TRBJ2-3
CASSIHNGQGAVEELFF TGTGCCAGCAGCATCCACAATGGACAGGGGGCAGTTGAGGAACTGTTTTTT TRBV11-2 many TRBD1 TRBJ1-4
CASSRAGGPYNEQFF TGCGCCAGCAGCAGAGCGGGAGGGCCCTACAATGAGCAGTTCTTC TRBV5-1 many TRBD2 TRBJ2-1
CASSFPGDVGGYTEAFF TGTGCCAGCAGTTTTCCAGGGGACGTCGGTGGTTACACTGAAGCTTTCTTT TRBV12-3/TRBV12-4 many - TRBJ1-1
CSVVVAGGPHEQYF TGCAGCGTTGTGGTAGCGGGAGGGCCCCACGAGCAGTACTTC TRBV29-1 many TRBD2 TRBJ2-7
CASSKAGPTTEAFF TGCGCCAGCAGCAAGGCCGGGCCGACCACTGAAGCTTTCTTT TRBV4-1 many - TRBJ1-1
CASSYLAGGPLNEQYF TGTGCCAGCAGCTACCTAGCGGGAGGGCCTTTAAACGAGCAGTACTTC TRBV13 many TRBD2 TRBJ2-7
CASSQTAAYEQYF TGCGCCAGCAGCCAAACCGCGGCCTACGAGCAGTACTTC TRBV4-1 many - TRBJ2-7
CASSLGVNEQSF TGTGCCAGCAGCTTGGGTGTAAATGAGCAGTCCTTC TRBV7-2 few - TRBJ2-1
CASRGGVTHTQYF TGTGCCAGCAGGGGAGGAGTGACGCATACGCAGTATTTT TRBV3-1 many - TRBJ2-3